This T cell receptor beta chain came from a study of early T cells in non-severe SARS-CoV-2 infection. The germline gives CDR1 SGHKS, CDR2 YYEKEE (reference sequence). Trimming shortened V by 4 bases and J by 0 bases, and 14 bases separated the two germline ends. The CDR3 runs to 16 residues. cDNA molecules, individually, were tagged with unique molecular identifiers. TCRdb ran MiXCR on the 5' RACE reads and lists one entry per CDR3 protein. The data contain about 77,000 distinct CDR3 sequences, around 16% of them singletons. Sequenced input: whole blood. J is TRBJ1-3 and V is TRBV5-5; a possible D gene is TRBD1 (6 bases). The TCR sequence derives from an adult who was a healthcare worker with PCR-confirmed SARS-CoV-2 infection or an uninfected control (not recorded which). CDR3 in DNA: TGTGCCAGCAGCATTAGAACAGGGAACTCTGGAAACACCATATATTTT. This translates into CASSIRTGNSGNTIYF.